This TCR beta chain was recorded in a study of T cell responses to AZD1222 COVID-19 vaccine. General study findings and limits: Among the donors, most were white British and more were female, and clonal diversity was possibly underestimated. Variant regions that are unmutated are reportedly the target of nearly half of spike-specific TCRs.

A word on this clone: What it recognizes is unknown.

Trimming removed 1 base at V and 5 bases at J, with 14 bases between. Germline CDR1 is SGHTA and CDR2 is FQGNSA. The CDR3 sequence is 15 residues long. Some clones are missing from TCRdb's copy, which holds only in-frame ones; the method was immunoSEQ multiplex PCR. The data show hundreds of thousands of clones, roughly 91% seen once. The TCR sequence derives from an adult in good health. The rearrangement uses TRBV7-2 and TRBJ2-5; D might be TRBD2 (5 bases). The material was peripheral blood, obtained on day 0 of MenACWY control vaccination. CDR3 sequence reads: CASSLEGPGSETQYF. CDR3 coding DNA: TGTGCCAGCAGCTTAGAAGGACCGGGATCGGAGACCCAGTACTTC.